A single sample gave rise to the 17 T cell receptor beta chains below, sequenced in a study of cytomegalovirus exposure and HLA in healthy donors. With 60 Vbeta and 13 Jbeta primers, the PCR was carried out. Clones were sequenced by immunoSEQ multiplex PCR, and TCRdb holds only the in-frame ones, with some missing. The data show about 21,000 clones, over 65% seen once. Material: PBMCs. Receptors were obtained from a man aged 55 to 70 in good health and CMV-seronegative.

CDR3 loop: CAISGGRGRETQYF. The CDR3 nucleotides read TGTGCCATCAGTGGAGGAAGGGGAAGGGAGACCCAGTACTTC. The chain links TRBV10-3 to TRBJ2-5; TRBD1 might be the D (5 bases). Germline V gives CDR1 ENHRY, CDR2 SYGVKD. The CDR3 consists of 14 residues. The V and J ends lost 4 bases and 5 bases respectively, with 14 bases between them.

In DNA form, the CDR3 reads TGTGCCAGTACCGAATTAGGGACAGGGGGATATGGCTACACCTTC. This sequence encodes CASTELGTGGYGYTF. The genes are TRBV19 and TRBJ1-2; 11 bases match TRBD1. Unmatched junction bases numbered 9, after V lost 7 bases and J lost 5 bases. This CDR3 spans 15 amino acids. Per germline, CDR1 LNHDA and CDR2 SQIVND (reference sequence). Full variable domain (outside the CDR3, taken from reference TRBV19 and TRBJ1-2): DGGITQSPKYLFRKEGQNVTLSCEQNLNHDAMYWYRQDPGQGLRLIYYSQIVNDFQKGDIAEGYSVSREKKESFPLTVTSAQKNPTAFYLCASTELGTGGYGYTFGSGTRLTVV.

CDR3 sequence: CASSLRGHGNTEAFF. In DNA, the CDR3 is TGTGCCAGCAGCTTAAGGGGGCACGGGAACACTGAAGCTTTCTTT. The gene calls are TRBV11-3 and TRBJ1-1, with 7 bases matching TRBD1. CDR3 length: 15 amino acids. Germline V gene data show CDR1 as SGHNT and CDR2 as YENEEA. Trimming took 2 bases from V and 1 from J; bases not matched to a gene: 4.

The chain has TRBV5-1 and TRBJ2-2, with D maybe TRBD2 (6 bases). V lost 0 bases, J lost 6 bases, and 9 bases lay in between. Germline CDR1 is SGHRS and CDR2 is YFSETQ. The CDR3 contains 14 residues. CDR3 in DNA: TGCGCCAGCAGCTTGGATGCGGGGCCCGGGGAGCTGTTTTTT. Encoded protein: CASSLDAGPGELFF. The variable domain in full, with the rest retrieved from reference TRBV5-1 and TRBJ2-2, is KAGVTQTPRYLIKTRGQQVTLSCSPISGHRSVSWYQQTPGQGLQFLFEYFSETQRNKGNFPGRFSGRQFSNSRSEMNVSTLELGDSALYLCASSLDAGPGELFFGEGSRLTVL.

This clone was observed a single time. The chain employs TRBV7-8 and TRBJ1-2; 8 bases fit TRBD1. Per the germline V gene, CDR1 is SGHVS and CDR2 is FQNEAQ. The ends lost 5 bases at V and 5 bases at J; junction bases unmatched: 10. CDR3 length equals 15 residues. The CDR3 is CASSPQGAVRYGYTF. CDR3 bases: TGTGCCAGCAGCCCGCAGGGGGCGGTTAGGTATGGCTACACCTTC.

V and J are TRBV19 and TRBJ1-5, with TRBD1 as a possible D gene (5 bases). Trimming took off 7 bases at V and 4 bases at J, with 14 bases between the two ends. Germline V gene data show CDR1 as LNHDA and CDR2 as SQIVND (reference sequence). This CDR3 has 14 amino acids. The CDR3 sequence: CASKPGSGNQPQHF. In DNA form, the CDR3 reads TGTGCCAGTAAACCTGGCTCAGGGAATCAGCCCCAGCATTTT.

The V gene is TRBV28, the J gene TRBJ1-5; D is unresolved. With 6 bases removed from V and 5 bases from J, the gap between germline ends came to 8 bases. Germline loops: CDR1 MDHEN, CDR2 SYDVKM. The CDR3 runs 12 residues. DNA of the CDR3: TGTGCCAGCAGCCAAGAGTATCAGCCCCAGCATTTT. This codes for CASSQEYQPQHF.

The chain employs TRBV6-6 and TRBJ1-2; 9 bases align to TRBD1. This CDR3 comprises 13 residues. J lost 13 bases, V lost 3 bases, and 9 bases had no gene match. Germline V lookup: CDR1 MNHNY, CDR2 SVGAGI (reference sequence). The CDR3 here is CASSYQQGAEGTF. The DNA for the CDR3 is TGTGCCAGCAGTTATCAACAGGGGGCAGAGGGCACCTTC.

The chain recombines TRBV4-1 with TRBJ1-6; 7 bases map to TRBD1. The CDR3 has 16 amino acids. V lost 2 bases to trimming and J lost 6 bases; unmatched junction nucleotides: 7. The V gene's germline CDR1 is MGHRA and CDR2 YSYEKL. The CDR3 DNA sequence: TGCGCCAGCAGCCAAATAAGACAGGGTGGTAATTCACCCCTCCACTTT. It is translated as CASSQIRQGGNSPLHF.

The chain uses TRBV7-9 and TRBJ1-2; TRBD1 aligns across 7 bases. Unmatched junction bases numbered 2, after V lost 5 bases and J lost 5 bases. The CDR3 extends over 12 amino acids. Germline V gives CDR1 SEHNR, CDR2 FQNEAQ (reference sequence). This CDR3 is CASSPTGYGYTF. The CDR3 DNA reads TGTGCCAGCAGCCCGACAGGGTATGGCTACACCTTC.

The chain is built from TRBV4-2 and TRBJ1-2; 8 bases agree with TRBD1. Looked up from germline, CDR1 is LGHNA and CDR2 is YNFKEQ. Trimming at V came to 0 bases and at J to 5 bases, leaving 8 bases not matched to a gene. The CDR3 is made up of 16 amino acids. This chain's CDR3 is CASSQDPQGAGYGYTF. Written as DNA, the CDR3 is TGTGCCAGCAGCCAAGATCCCCAGGGGGCGGGGTATGGCTACACCTTC.

V usage is TRBV30 and J usage is TRBJ2-2; a weak D match, TRBD2 (6 bases). Germline lookup yields CDR1 GTSNPN and CDR2 SVGIG (reference sequence). CDR3 length equals 14 residues. Trimming pared 5 bases from V and 1 base from J, leaving 11 bases between. CDR3 sequence: CAWPGLENTGELFF. As DNA, the CDR3 is TGTGCCTGGCCGGGACTTGAGAACACCGGGGAGCTGTTTTTT.

This clone was counted once. DNA of the CDR3: TGCGCCAGCAGCCCCTCTCCGTTGGGAGGCTATGGCTACACCTTC. It codes for CASSPSPLGGYGYTF. The V and J genes are TRBV4-1 and TRBJ1-2, with D uncertain. V was trimmed by 4 bases and J by 4 bases, leaving 16 bases between them. Germline CDR1 is MGHRA and CDR2 is YSYEKL. The CDR3 contains 15 residues.

V is TRBV4-3 and J is TRBJ2-5; 8 bases agree with TRBD1. The germline V gene has CDR1 LGHNA and CDR2 YSLEER. The CDR3 is 15 residues long. Germline trimming cut 5 bases from V and 4 bases from J; bases unmatched to any gene: 9. The DNA of the CDR3 is TGCGCCAGCAGCGTCCGGACAGGGAGAGGAGAGACCCAGTACTTC. Translation: CASSVRTGRGETQYF.

The chain employs TRBV11-2 and TRBJ1-2; the D gene is possibly TRBD1 (6 bases). The V gene lost 5 bases and the J gene lost 3 bases, with 16 bases spanning the gap. The germline V gene has CDR1 SGHAT and CDR2 FQNNGV. The CDR3 extends over 15 amino acids. The chain's CDR3 is CASSRWGGEDYGYTF. The DNA of the CDR3 is TGTGCCAGCAGCCGGTGGGGGGGCGAAGACTATGGCTACACCTTC.

This clone turned up a few times. The J gene is TRBJ2-7, the V gene TRBV6-6; 8 bases match TRBD2. The CDR3 is 14 amino acids. The V gene end was trimmed by 10 bases and the J gene end by 4 bases; junction bases not matched to a gene: 12. The V gene's germline CDR1 is MNHNY and CDR2 SVGAGI (reference sequence). CDR3 DNA sequence: TGTGCCACTCGGGTTAGCGGGGTCGATTACGAGCAGTACTTC. This gives the protein CATRVSGVDYEQYF.

The chain couples TRBV4-1 to TRBJ1-1; D ambiguous. The ends were cut back, 1 base at V and 8 bases at J, with 17 bases in the middle. This CDR3 spans 15 amino acids. Looked up from germline, CDR1 is MGHRA and CDR2 is YSYEKL. CDR3 nucleotide sequence: TGCGCCAGCAGCCAAGGGTCCTTGTGGAGCCGGGAAGCTTTCTTT. This gives the protein CASSQGSLWSREAFF.